The rows below give T cell receptor beta chains drawn from one sample of a study of T-cell reconstitution after alpha-beta-depleted transplantation in children. TCRdb re-called the PCR reads with MiXCR, one entry per CDR3 protein. This table has hundreds of thousands of distinct CDR3 sequences, 10% to 15% appearing once. The sequencing here drew on PBMCs, mostly from graft donor cells, taken 360 days after TCRalphabeta/CD19-depleted stem cell transplant. The receptors originated from a male patient under 18 who had a stem cell transplant for acute myeloid leukemia, so the T cells may come from the graft donor. CDR3s leave out the opening cysteine and the closing phenylalanine or tryptophan.

v_call	j_call	cdr3_aa
TRBV7-2	TRBJ1-5	ASSLHMDSNQPQH
TRBV4-2	TRBJ1-5	ASSQDGTGGNQPQH
TRBV4-3	TRBJ1-2	ASSRLGGVIGGYT
TRBV28	TRBJ2-3	ASSLRTGGTDTQY
TRBV10-3	TRBJ2-2	AISDSRPPNTGELF
TRBV27	TRBJ1-5	ASSFRGQGNQPQH
TRBV12-3/TRBV12-4	TRBJ1-5	ASSLPDRGNQPQH
TRBV28	TRBJ2-7	ASRERLAGGYEQY
TRBV7-6	TRBJ2-3	ASSLASGSTDTQY
TRBV10-3	TRBJ2-5	AISATSGGVQETQY
TRBV14	TRBJ1-1	ASSQGVQGSEAF
TRBV20-1	TRBJ2-3	SASQGNTDTQY
TRBV20-1	TRBJ2-7	SARDLSPGGEQY
TRBV5-4	TRBJ2-7	ASSLAGRGQSQQY
TRBV4-3	TRBJ2-7	ASSPQGYAYEQY
TRBV7-3	TRBJ2-7	ASSPRTSGLYEQY
TRBV5-1	TRBJ2-5	ASSLEGRGLVLETQY
TRBV4-2	TRBJ2-1	ASSQDTSGRVNEQF
TRBV5-6	TRBJ2-3	ASSPSGRDTQY
TRBV20-1	TRBJ1-2	SAVGYDYT
TRBV5-1	TRBJ2-2	ASSPLVSPGELF
TRBV5-1	TRBJ2-7	ASSYGVAGIISYEQY
TRBV5-1	TRBJ2-2	ASSLMVGDTGELF
TRBV7-9	TRBJ2-5	ASSLASGRQTQY
TRBV4-1	TRBJ2-1	ASSHVAVTTYYNEQF
TRBV20-1	TRBJ2-1	SARGEQGFSYNEQF
TRBV28	TRBJ2-1	ASTDSGGLAEYNEQF
TRBV12-3/TRBV12-4	TRBJ2-3	ASSLVTGLAHTPSTDTQY
TRBV2	TRBJ2-1	ASRVRVSSYNEQF
TRBV6-4	TRBJ2-7	ASSESPLAGGPNEQY
TRBV29-1	TRBJ1-1	SVGAVLGLTEAF
TRBV15	TRBJ2-7	ATSRDLAGISYEQY
TRBV7-9	TRBJ1-5	ASSLGLGLRDQPQH
TRBV7-6	TRBJ2-2	ASSSPTGELF
TRBV5-1	TRBJ2-5	ASSRASLRETQY
TRBV5-4	TRBJ2-1	ASSLASGRADEQF
TRBV7-2	TRBJ2-7	ASSSGLAALYEQY
TRBV30	TRBJ2-1	AWKKGLAGSYNEQF
TRBV7-3	TRBJ2-7	ASSLIAGGSNEQY
TRBV5-1	TRBJ2-7	ASSSDSGEQY
TRBV20-1	TRBJ2-7	SASPTSGSNEQY
TRBV7-2	TRBJ2-5	ASSLASGWGLGGGTQY
TRBV7-2	TRBJ2-1	ASSLASPSYNEQF
TRBV27	TRBJ2-7	ASSLWYGSYEQY
TRBV5-1	TRBJ2-2	ASSLKLAGGTGELF